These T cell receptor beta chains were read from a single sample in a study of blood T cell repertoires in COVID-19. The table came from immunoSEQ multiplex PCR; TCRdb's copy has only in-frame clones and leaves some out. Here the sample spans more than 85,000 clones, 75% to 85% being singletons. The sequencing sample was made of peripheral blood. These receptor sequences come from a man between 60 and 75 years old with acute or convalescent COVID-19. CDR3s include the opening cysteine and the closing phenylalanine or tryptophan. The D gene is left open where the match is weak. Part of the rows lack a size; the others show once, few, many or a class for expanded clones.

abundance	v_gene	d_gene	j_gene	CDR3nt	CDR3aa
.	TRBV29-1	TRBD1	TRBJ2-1	TGCAGCGTTGAAGACAGGGGGCCCTACAATGAGCAGTTCTTC	CSVEDRGPYNEQFF
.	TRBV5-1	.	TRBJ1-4	TGCGCCAGCAGCCTGACAGAGCCTAATGAAAAACTGTTTTTT	CASSLTEPNEKLFF
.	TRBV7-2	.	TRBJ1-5	TGTGCCAGCAGCTTCCGGGGTGAAATTGGCAATCAGCCCCAGCATTTT	CASSFRGEIGNQPQHF
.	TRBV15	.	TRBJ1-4	TGTGCCACCAGCAGAGATGCGGGTTCCGATGAAAAACTGTTTTTT	CATSRDAGSDEKLFF
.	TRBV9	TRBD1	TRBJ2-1	TGTGCCAGCAGCAACCGGGACAGGGAACATGAGCAGTTCTTC	CASSNRDREHEQFF
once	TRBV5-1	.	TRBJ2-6	TGCGCCAGCAGCCAGACTATCCTCTCTGGGGCCAACGTCCTGACTTTC	CASSQTILSGANVLTF
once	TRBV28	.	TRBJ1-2	TGTGCCAGCAACCAGGGGTATGGCTACACCTTC	CASNQGYGYTF
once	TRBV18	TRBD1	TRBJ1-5	TGTGCCAGCTCAACGGGACAGTCTCAGCCCCAGCATTTT	CASSTGQSQPQHF
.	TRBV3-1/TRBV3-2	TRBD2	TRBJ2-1	TGTGCCAGCAGGACGACGGGTAGCGGGGGGCCGCAGTTCTTC	CASRTTGSGGPQFF
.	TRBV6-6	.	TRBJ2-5	TGTGCCAGCAGTGGCGGTCGGGTCGAGACCCAGTACTTC	CASSGGRVETQYF
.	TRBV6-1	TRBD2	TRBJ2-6	TGTGCCAGCAGTGAAGCTAGCGGGGGGGCCAACGTCCTGACTTTC	CASSEASGGANVLTF
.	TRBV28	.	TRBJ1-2	TGTGCCAGCAGTACTAAGGGGGAAGCCTATGGCTACACCTTC	CASSTKGEAYGYTF
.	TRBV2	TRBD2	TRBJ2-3	TGTGCCAGCAGTTTACTAGCGGGGGGAACGGATACGCAGTATTTT	CASSLLAGGTDTQYF